This T cell receptor (beta chain) was sequenced in a study of blood T cells in healthy people across ages. Every sample had a minimum of 6 million PBMCs isolated. V was shortened by 5 bases and J by 2 bases, with 15 bases between the two germline ends. The CDR3 totals 15 residues. Germline V lookup: CDR1 SGHAT, CDR2 FQNNGV. Using a J-beta primer mix together with a sample-barcoded 5' primer, a second PCR was run for about 6 to 11 cycles. TCRdb recomputed calls from the 5' RACE reads with MiXCR, one row per CDR3 protein. The sample has fewer than 1.5 million distinct CDR3 sequences; around 39% are singletons.

Sequencing used blood. The rearrangement joins TRBV11-2 to TRBJ2-5; TRBD2 is a possible D gene (6 bases). The source of this sequence is a woman between 18 and 29 years old in good health. CDR3 loop: CASSGRRGYQETQYF. The CDR3 DNA sequence: TGTGCCAGCAGCGGTCGGCGGGGCTATCAAGAGACCCAGTACTTC.